The 20 T cell receptor beta chains reported below all come from one sample, sequenced in a study of blood T cells in healthy people across ages. Next came a second PCR, run for 7 to 11 cycles, which used a sample-barcoded 5' primer along with a J-beta primer mix. TCRdb redid the calling of the 5' RACE reads with MiXCR, one entry per CDR3 protein. The repertoire holds some 760,000 distinct CDR3 sequences, roughly 25% seen once, with 8% to 10% in the top ten. This same sample was also part of a study on T cells of mothers and their children.

What was sequenced was blood. All receptors derive from a boy aged 10-17 years in good health.

This clonotype was observed a handful of times. The chain links TRBV4-1 to TRBJ1-2; D is ambiguous. V was trimmed by 0 bases and J by 8 bases, leaving 22 bases between them. CDR1 is MGHRA, CDR2 YSYEKL, per germline. The CDR3 sequence is 17 residues long. DNA for the CDR3: TGCGCCAGCAGCCAAGATCGGGCGGCCGAGAAGCTAGGAGGCTACACCTTC. This translates into CASSQDRAAEKLGGYTF.

The table lists this clonotype with a few counts. The V and J genes are TRBV24-1 and TRBJ2-5; 9 bases are shared with TRBD1. Germline lookup yields CDR1 KGHDR and CDR2 SFDVKD. V lost 6 bases to trimming and J lost 5 bases; unmatched junction nucleotides: 9. The CDR3 loop spans 15 amino acids. CDR3 amino acids: CATSRTGGQWETQYF. CDR3 in DNA: TGTGCCACCAGTCGTACAGGGGGCCAGTGGGAGACCCAGTACTTC.

The V gene is TRBV20-1, the J gene TRBJ2-7; 14 nucleotides line up with TRBD2. This CDR3 region has 18 residues. Germline V gives CDR1 DFQATT, CDR2 SNEGSKA (reference sequence). V dropped 6 bases and J dropped 0; count of bases not matched to a gene: 13. In DNA form, the CDR3 reads TGCAGTGCCAGGGGGCGGACTAGCGGGAGGCCCGTCTCCTACGAGCAGTACTTC. Its translation is CSARGRTSGRPVSYEQYF.

This chain uses TRBV20-1 with TRBJ2-5; TRBD2 matches at 10 bases. The V and J ends lost 5 bases and 4 bases, in that order; junction bases with no gene match: 7. This CDR3 has 14 residues. In germline, CDR1 is DFQATT, CDR2 SNEGSKA (reference sequence). Here the CDR3 reads CSAPPPSGGETQYF. The CDR3 DNA is TGCAGTGCTCCGCCCCCTAGCGGGGGAGAGACCCAGTACTTC.

The chain joins TRBV7-9 to TRBJ2-5, with D possibly being TRBD2 (5 bases). The DNA end is more similar to TRBJ2-7, so the J call may be wrong. This CDR3 contains 16 residues. Germline CDR1 and CDR2: SEHNR and FQNEAQ (reference sequence). The CDR3 DNA reads TGTGCCAGCAGCGAAAGAGACGGGGAAAATTCCTACGAGCAGTACTTC. This translates into CASSERDGENSYEQYF.

The table lists this clonotype with a few counts. The rearrangement joins TRBV4-2 to TRBJ1-2, with a tentative D call TRBD1 (5 bases). V was clipped by 2 bases and J by 4 bases, with 20 bases between them. The CDR3 loop spans 17 amino acids. Germline loops: CDR1 LGHNA, CDR2 YNFKEQ. CDR3 residues: CASSQLIGDRTLYGYTF. The CDR3 DNA is TGTGCCAGCAGCCAATTGATTGGGGACCGAACCCTCTATGGCTACACCTTC.

In DNA form, the CDR3 reads TGTGCCAGCAGCCGGAAAAGGTCGGGGGTCGGGATAGCCAAAAACATTCAGTACTTC. This sequence encodes CASSRKRSGVGIAKNIQYF. The chain carries TRBV4-2 and TRBJ2-4, with D perhaps matching TRBD2 (6 bases). The CDR3 is made up of 19 amino acids. Germline V gene data show CDR1 as LGHNA and CDR2 as YNFKEQ. V was trimmed by 4 bases and J by 0 bases, leaving 22 bases between them.

The chain joins TRBV6-5 to TRBJ1-2, with 9 nucleotides matching TRBD1. Germline V gives CDR1 MNHEY, CDR2 SVGAGI. The CDR3 totals 17 residues. The junction had 11 bases not matched to a gene; V was cut back by 4 bases and J by 2 bases. CDR3: CASSFYITGTGNYGYTF. The CDR3 DNA sequence: TGTGCCAGCAGTTTCTATATTACCGGGACAGGGAACTATGGCTACACCTTC.

This clonotype was seen more than once but under ten times. This chain connects TRBV7-2 to TRBJ2-7, with D maybe TRBD1 (6 bases). Germline assignment: CDR1 SGHTA and CDR2 FQGNSA. This CDR3 has 14 amino acids. Trimming cost V 4 bases and J 3 bases, with 13 bases left between them. CDR3 sequence reads: CASSYLPGDYEQYF. Here the CDR3 DNA reads TGTGCCAGCAGCTACTTACCAGGGGACTACGAGCAGTACTTC.

This clonotype was observed a handful of times. The CDR3: CATSDTGTGTNQPQHF. In DNA form, the CDR3 reads TGTGCCACCAGTGATACCGGGACGGGAACAAATCAGCCCCAGCATTTT. J is TRBJ1-5 and V is TRBV24-1; possibly TRBD1 for D (5 bases). Germline V gene lookup returns CDR1 KGHDR and CDR2 SFDVKD. V lost 3 bases and J 4 bases, leaving 15 bases between the germline ends. The CDR3 totals 16 residues.

This clonotype was found a few times. The junction departs from germline at one end; a sequencing error may be responsible. This rearrangement joins TRBV12-3 or TRBV12-4 to TRBJ2-5; 7 bases are shared with TRBD1. The CDR3 totals 14 residues. The CDR3 here is CASSPPTGVGTQCF. CDR3 sequence (DNA): TGTGCCAGCAGCCCGCCCACAGGGGTGGGGACCCAGTGCTTC.

This clonotype was found a few times. V is TRBV29-1 and J is TRBJ2-5, with no clear D. CDR1 SQVTM and CDR2 ANQGSEA come from the germline V gene. This CDR3 contains 10 residues. CDR3 sequence (DNA): TGCAGTGCTCTTAGAGAGACCCAGTACTTC. It specifies CSALRETQYF.

This clonotype was counted a few times. V and J are TRBV29-1 and TRBJ2-5; D is possibly TRBD2 (7 bases). Trimming removed 0 bases from V and 5 bases from J, with 13 bases in between. The germline V gene has CDR1 SQVTM and CDR2 ANQGSEA. This CDR3 has 14 amino acids. Here the CDR3 reads CSVEDPQGGETQYF. In DNA form, the CDR3 reads TGCAGCGTTGAAGATCCACAGGGAGGGGAGACCCAGTACTTC.

This clonotype occurred a few times. V usage is TRBV6-2 or TRBV6-3 and J usage is TRBJ2-3; 11 bases line up with TRBD2. This CDR3 contains 17 residues. From germline, CDR1 is MNHEY and CDR2 SVGEGT. After removal of 8 bases from V and 4 bases from J, the junction contained 14 bases not matched to a gene. This CDR3 is CASHSNLLAGDPDTQYF. CDR3 coding DNA: TGTGCCAGCCATTCCAACCTACTAGCGGGGGACCCAGATACGCAGTATTTT.

The chain has TRBV18 and TRBJ2-5; TRBD2 matches 15 bases. The germline V gene has CDR1 KGHSH and CDR2 LQKENI. The V and J ends lost 2 bases and 6 bases, in that order; junction bases with no gene match: 1. The CDR3 spans 15 residues. The CDR3 here is CASSPGLAGGQTQYF. The CDR3 nucleotides are TGTGCCAGCTCACCAGGACTAGCGGGAGGGCAGACCCAGTACTTC. The whole variable domain, filled in from reference TRBV18 and TRBJ2-5, reads NAGVMQNPRHLVRRRGQEARLRCSPMKGHSHVYWYRQLPEEGLKFMVYLQKENIIDESGMPKERFSAEFPKEGPSILRIQQVVRGDSAAYFCASSPGLAGGQTQYFGPGTRLLVL.

This chain connects TRBV10-3 to TRBJ1-4; weak D call: TRBD1 (6 bases). This CDR3 spans 14 amino acids. The ends were cut back, 6 bases at V and 8 bases at J, with 16 bases in the middle. Germline CDR1 and CDR2: ENHRY and SYGVKD. The CDR3 DNA follows: TGTGCCATCAGACCGGAGGACAGTTCGGAAAAACTGTTTTTT. Translation: CAIRPEDSSEKLFF.

This clonotype was seen a few times. CDR3 coding DNA: TGTGCCACCAGTGATGACGAAACAGGGGGCGGCTATGGCTACACCTTC. Its translation: CATSDDETGGGYGYTF. V usage is TRBV24-1 and J usage is TRBJ1-2, with TRBD1 matching 9 bases. CDR1 and CDR2 from the germline V gene are KGHDR and SFDVKD. The V and J ends lost 3 bases and 4 bases, in that order; junction bases with no gene match: 8. The CDR3 consists of 16 residues.

As concerns this clonotype: A junction end diverges from the germline sequence, so it may reflect a read error. The CDR3 spells CSAIHETSGRSHF. Here the CDR3 DNA reads TGCAGTGCTATCCACGAGACTAGCGGGAGATCCCATTTT. The V call is TRBV20-1, the J call TRBJ2-3, with TRBD2 identical over 12 bases. The CDR3 is 13 amino acids. Per the germline V gene, CDR1 is DFQATT and CDR2 is SNEGSKA (reference sequence).

The V and J genes are TRBV24-1 and TRBJ2-6; 7 nucleotides match TRBD1. J lost 1 base, V lost 6 bases, and 11 bases had no gene match. Germline CDR1 KGHDR, CDR2 SFDVKD. The CDR3 is 18 amino acids. The CDR3, as DNA: TGTGCCACCAGTCCCACTGGGACAGACCGTTCTGGGGCCAACGTCCTGACTTTC. It codes for CATSPTGTDRSGANVLTF.

This clonotype was recorded a few times. The chain uses TRBV11-1 and TRBJ2-5; the D gene is possibly TRBD1 (6 bases). CDR3 size: 14 residues. Trimming removed 1 base from V and 5 bases from J, with 11 bases in between. The V gene's germline CDR1 is SGHAT and CDR2 FQDESV (reference sequence). The CDR3 coding sequence is TGTGCCAGCAGCTTAGGGACAGAGATGGAGACCCAGTACTTC. The encoded protein is CASSLGTEMETQYF.